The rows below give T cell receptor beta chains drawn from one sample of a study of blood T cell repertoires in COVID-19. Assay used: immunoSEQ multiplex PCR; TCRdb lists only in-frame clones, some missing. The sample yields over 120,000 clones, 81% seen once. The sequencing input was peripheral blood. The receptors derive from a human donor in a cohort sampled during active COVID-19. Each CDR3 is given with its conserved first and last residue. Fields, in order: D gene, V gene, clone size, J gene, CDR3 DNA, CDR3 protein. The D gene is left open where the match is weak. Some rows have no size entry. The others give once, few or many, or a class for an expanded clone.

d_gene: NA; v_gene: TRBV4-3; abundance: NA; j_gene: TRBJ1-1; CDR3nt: TGCGCCAGCAGCCAAGATACAGCTTACAACACTGAAGCTTTCTTT; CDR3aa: CASSQDTAYNTEAFF
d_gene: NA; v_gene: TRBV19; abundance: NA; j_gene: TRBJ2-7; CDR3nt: TGTGCCAGCCTTAGCGGTTCCTACGAGCAGTACTTC; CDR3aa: CASLSGSYEQYF
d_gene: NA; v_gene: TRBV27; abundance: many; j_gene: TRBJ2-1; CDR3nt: TGTGCCAGCAGCCTTGGTTTGAGTTCCAATGAGCAGTTCTTC; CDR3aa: CASSLGLSSNEQFF
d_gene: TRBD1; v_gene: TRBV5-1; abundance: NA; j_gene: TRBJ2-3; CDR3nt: TGCGCCAGCAGCCCCCGACAGGGGGGCGCAGATACGCAGTATTTT; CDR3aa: CASSPRQGGADTQYF
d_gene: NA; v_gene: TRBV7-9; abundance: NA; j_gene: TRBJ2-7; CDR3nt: TGTGCCAGCAGCCACAGTAGCTCCTACGAGCAGTACTTC; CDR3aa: CASSHSSSYEQYF
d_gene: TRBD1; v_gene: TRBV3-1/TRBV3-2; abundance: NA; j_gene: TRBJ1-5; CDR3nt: TGTGCCAGCGGACAGGGTGTATCTAGCAATCAGCCCCAGCATTTT; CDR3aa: CASGQGVSSNQPQHF
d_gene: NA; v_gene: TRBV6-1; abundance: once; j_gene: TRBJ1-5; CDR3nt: TGTGCCAGCAGTGACCAGGTCGAGCAGCCCCAGCATTTT; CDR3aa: CASSDQVEQPQHF
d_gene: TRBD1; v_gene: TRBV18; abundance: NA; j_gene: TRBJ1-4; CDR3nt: TGTGCCAGCTCATCACCGACAGGGATCGGTGAAAAACTGTTTTTT; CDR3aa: CASSSPTGIGEKLFF
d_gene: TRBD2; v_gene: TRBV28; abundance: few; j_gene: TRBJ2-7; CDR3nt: TGTGCCAGCACAAACCCGGGACTAGCGGACCACGAGCAGTACTTC; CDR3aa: CASTNPGLADHEQYF
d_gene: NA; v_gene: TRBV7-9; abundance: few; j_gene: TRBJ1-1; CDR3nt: TGTGCCAGCAGCTTAGTGGGAACAGGGAACACTGAAGCTTTCTTT; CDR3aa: CASSLVGTGNTEAFF
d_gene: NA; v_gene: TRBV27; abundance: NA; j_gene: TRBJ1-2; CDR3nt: TGTGCCAGCAGTTCCGGAACAGGGAGGGTAGACTATGGCTACACCTTC; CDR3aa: CASSSGTGRVDYGYTF
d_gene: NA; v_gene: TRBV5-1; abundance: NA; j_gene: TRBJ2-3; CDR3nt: TGCGCCAGCAGCTCGGGACAAGCCACAGATACGCAGTATTTT; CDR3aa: CASSSGQATDTQYF
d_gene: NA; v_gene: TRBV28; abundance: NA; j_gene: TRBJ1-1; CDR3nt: TGTGCCAGCAGTTATTCAAGGGTGGGGGGGAACACTGAAGCTTTCTTT; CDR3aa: CASSYSRVGGNTEAFF
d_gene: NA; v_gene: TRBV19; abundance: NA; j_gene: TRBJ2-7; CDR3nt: TGTGCCAGTAGTTCGGGAGACCATCGTTACCAGCAGTACTTC; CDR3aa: CASSSGDHRYQQYF
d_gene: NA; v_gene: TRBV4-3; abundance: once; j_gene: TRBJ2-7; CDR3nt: TGCGCCAGCAGCCAAGATTGGTACGGGTACGAGCAGTACTTC; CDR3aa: CASSQDWYGYEQYF
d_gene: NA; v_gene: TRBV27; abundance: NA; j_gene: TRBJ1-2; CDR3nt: TGTGCCAGCAGTCAAGGACTGTCGAAGGTCTATGGCTACACCTTC; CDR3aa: CASSQGLSKVYGYTF
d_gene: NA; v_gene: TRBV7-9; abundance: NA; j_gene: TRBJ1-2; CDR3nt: TGTGCCAGCAGCTTTAACGGTTTCAATGGCTACACCTTC; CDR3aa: CASSFNGFNGYTF
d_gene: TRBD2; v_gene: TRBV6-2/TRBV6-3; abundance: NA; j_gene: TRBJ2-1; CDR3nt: TGTGCCAGCAGCCACGGACTAGCCGGGAATGAGCAGTTCTTC; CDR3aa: CASSHGLAGNEQFF
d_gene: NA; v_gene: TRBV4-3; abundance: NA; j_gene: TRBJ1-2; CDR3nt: TGCGCCAGCAGCCGCCATTCCGAGACTAACTATGGCTACACCTTC; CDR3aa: CASSRHSETNYGYTF
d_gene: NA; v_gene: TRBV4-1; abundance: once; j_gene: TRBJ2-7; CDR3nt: TGCGCCAGCAGCCTGATGGACACAACCGAGCAGTACTTC; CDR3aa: CASSLMDTTEQYF
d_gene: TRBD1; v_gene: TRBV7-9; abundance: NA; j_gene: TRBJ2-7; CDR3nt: TGTGCCAGCAGTCCTGGACAGGGGTTCTACGAGCAGTACTTC; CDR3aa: CASSPGQGFYEQYF
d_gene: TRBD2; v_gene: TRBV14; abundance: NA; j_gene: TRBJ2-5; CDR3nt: TGTGCCAGCAGCCAAGATTCAACCAGCGGGATAAAAGAGACCCAGTACTTC; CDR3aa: CASSQDSTSGIKETQYF
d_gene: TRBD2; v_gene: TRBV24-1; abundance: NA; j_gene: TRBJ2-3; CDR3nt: TGTGCCACCAGTGACACCAGCGGGAGGGCCGCGGATACGCAGTATTTT; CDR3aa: CATSDTSGRAADTQYF
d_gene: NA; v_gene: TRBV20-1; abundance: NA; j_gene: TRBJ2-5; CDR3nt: TGCAGTGCTAGTAGGGGTACGGGAGTCGGGGAGACCCAGTACTTC; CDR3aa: CSASRGTGVGETQYF
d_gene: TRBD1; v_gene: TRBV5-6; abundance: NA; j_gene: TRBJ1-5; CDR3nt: TGTGCCAGCAGCTATGGGACAGGGAATCAGCCCCAGCATTTT; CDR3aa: CASSYGTGNQPQHF
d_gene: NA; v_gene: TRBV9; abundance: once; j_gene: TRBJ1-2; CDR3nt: TGTGCCAGCAGCTCGGGGTTTAACTATGGCTACACCTTC; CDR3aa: CASSSGFNYGYTF
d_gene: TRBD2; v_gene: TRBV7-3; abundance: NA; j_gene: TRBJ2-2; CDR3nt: TGTGCCAGCAGCTTATCCCCCATTAGCGGGATGGGCGGGGAGCTGTTTTTT; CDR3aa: CASSLSPISGMGGELFF
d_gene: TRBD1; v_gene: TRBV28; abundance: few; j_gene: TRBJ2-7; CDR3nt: TGTGCCAGCAGTACCCGCCAGGGGGCGTCCTACGAGCAGTACTTC; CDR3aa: CASSTRQGASYEQYF
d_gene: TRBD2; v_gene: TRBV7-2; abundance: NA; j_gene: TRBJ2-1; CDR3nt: TGTGCCAGCAGCCGGTTGGCCGGGACTAGCGGGAGGGCCTATGAGCAGTTCTTC; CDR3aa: CASSRLAGTSGRAYEQFF
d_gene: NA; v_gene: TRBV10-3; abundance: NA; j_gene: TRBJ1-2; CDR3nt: TGTGCCATCGCAGGGATTAACTATGGCTACACCTTC; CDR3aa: CAIAGINYGYTF
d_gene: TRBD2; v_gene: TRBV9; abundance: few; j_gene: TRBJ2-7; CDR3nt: TGTGCCAGCAGCGTAGCTAGCGGGAGCTACGAGCAGTACTTC; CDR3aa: CASSVASGSYEQYF
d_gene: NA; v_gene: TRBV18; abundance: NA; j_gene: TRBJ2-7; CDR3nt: TGTGCCAGCTCACCTCCAGGGGTCCACGAGCAGTACTTC; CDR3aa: CASSPPGVHEQYF